Reported below is one T cell receptor (beta chain). Its antigen is still unknown. The sample originates from a study of human CD8 memory T cell subsets. Study-level findings and limits: For this study, sequencing was restricted to the T cell receptor beta chains only.

The RNA's source was duplicate vials of some 160,000 sorted CD8+ T cells per subset. CDR3 length: 12 amino acids. CDR1 and CDR2 (germline): MNHEY, SVGAGI. UMI-labeled 5' RACE was the method by which TCR beta libraries were made. Per the authors' pipeline: Per TCR beta library, functional CDR3 beta clonotypes numbered about 3,000 to 18,000. No DNA is given; TCRdb re-called the 5' RACE reads and lists each CDR3 protein once. It is TCRdb's table, rather than the study itself, that gives the V and J calls and clone size. This specimen shows thousands of distinct CDR3 sequences; the ten leading clones hold 22%.

Sample: CD8+ stem-like memory T cells (TSCM and TCM) sorted from PBMCs. Subset noted: stem-like memory CD8 T cells (TSTEM), CCR7+ PD-1- TIGIT-. The receptor's source is a human donor in good health. The V call is TRBV6-5, the J call TRBJ1-2; TCRdb reports TRBD1, a call that lacks DNA to check it against. The CDR3 is CASRTGYYGYTF.